This entry lists 15 T cell receptor beta chains sequenced from one sample in a study of cytomegalovirus exposure and HLA in healthy donors. Both 60 Vbeta primers and 13 Jbeta primers went into the PCR. TCRdb's copy holds only in-frame clones and misses some; the assay was immunoSEQ multiplex PCR. The sample yields more than 130,000 clones, more than 75% seen once. Source material: PBMCs. These receptors were taken from a male donor in good health and CMV-seronegative.

This chain links TRBV6-5 with TRBJ1-1; no reliable D call. The length of the CDR3 is 16 residues. The germline V gene has CDR1 MNHEY and CDR2 SVGAGI. Between the trimmed V and J ends, which lost 2 bases and 1 base, there was a span of 14 bases. This chain's CDR3 is CASSYGLAGSNTEAFF. In DNA form, the CDR3 reads TGTGCCAGCAGTTACGGGTTGGCAGGTTCGAACACTGAAGCTTTCTTT.

This chain uses TRBV7-2 with TRBJ1-2; D gene ambiguous. The CDR3 spans 14 residues. Trimming removed 5 bases from V and 5 bases from J, with 15 bases in between. CDR1 and CDR2 (germline): SGHTA, FQGNSA. For the CDR3, the DNA is TGTGCCAGCAGCCTGGGCGAGGGTCGGTATGGCTACACCTTC. Translating it yields CASSLGEGRYGYTF.

The rearrangement links TRBV30 to TRBJ2-7, with TRBD1 matching over 11 bases. The CDR3 contains 15 residues. Germline CDR1 and CDR2: GTSNPN and SVGIG (reference sequence). J lost 4 bases, V lost 3 bases, and 8 bases had no gene match. CDR3 loop: CAWRDTGQGVYEQYF. As DNA, the CDR3 is TGTGCCTGGAGGGATACGGGACAGGGGGTTTACGAGCAGTACTTC.

This chain's CDR3 is CASSLVTGSTDTQYF. The CDR3 region has the DNA TGTGCCAGCAGCTTGGTGACAGGGAGTACGGATACGCAGTATTTT. The V gene is TRBV5-6, the J gene TRBJ2-3; 7 nucleotides agree with TRBD1. The CDR3 length is 15 residues. CDR1 is SGHDT and CDR2 is YYEEEE in the germline V gene. V was clipped by 0 bases and J by 6 bases; unmatched bases: 7.

This CDR3 is CATRTGNEKLFF. CDR3 nucleotides: TGTGCCACACGGACAGGGAATGAAAAACTGTTTTTT. The chain joins TRBV28 to TRBJ1-4; 8 nucleotides align to TRBD1. The CDR3 is 12 residues long. Per germline, CDR1 MDHEN and CDR2 SYDVKM. V lost 10 bases and J lost 5; bases outside the gene matches: 3.

The gene calls are TRBV2 and TRBJ2-3; tentative D call: TRBD2 (5 bases). CDR3 length equals 15 residues. CDR1 and CDR2 from the germline V gene are SNHLY and FYNNEI. Trimming shortened V by 4 bases and J by 2 bases, and 13 bases separated the two germline ends. The CDR3, as DNA: TGTGCCAGCAGTGGGTACCCGGAGGTCACAGATACGCAGTATTTT. Translation: CASSGYPEVTDTQYF.

The chain employs TRBV5-4 and TRBJ2-7, with 8 bases lining up with TRBD2. The germline gives CDR1 SGHNT, CDR2 YYREEE (reference sequence). This CDR3 is 13 amino acids long. The ends lost 1 base at V and 7 bases at J; junction bases unmatched: 4. The CDR3 DNA is TGTGCCAGCAGCTTGCGGGGGGGTTGGGAGCAGTACTTC. It encodes CASSLRGGWEQYF.

The chain employs TRBV20-1 and TRBJ2-4, with D uncertain. The CDR3 covers 11 residues. V was clipped by 2 bases and J by 7 bases, with 6 bases between them. CDR1 is DFQATT, CDR2 SNEGSKA, per germline (reference sequence). The CDR3 sequence: CSARHSNIQYF. CDR3 nucleotides: TGCAGTGCTAGACACAGCAACATTCAGTACTTC.

This clone was observed a single time. This chain joins TRBV5-5 and TRBJ1-2; D not certain. Germline CDR1 reads SGHKS; CDR2 reads YYEKEE (reference sequence). Between the trimmed V and J ends, which lost 5 bases and 5 bases, there was a span of 16 bases. CDR3 length: 14 amino acids. The CDR3 region has the DNA TGTGCCAGCAGGCAAGACACTTTTGGGTATGGCTACACCTTC. Encoded protein: CASRQDTFGYGYTF.

The rearrangement links TRBV7-9 to TRBJ2-3; 8 bases align to TRBD2. The CDR3 contains 16 residues. Per the germline V gene, CDR1 is SEHNR and CDR2 is FQNEAQ (reference sequence). V gave up 1 base and J gave up 2 bases; unmatched junction bases: 5. The CDR3 spells CASSLDGGGTTDTQYF. The CDR3, as DNA: TGTGCCAGCAGCTTAGACGGCGGGGGGACCACAGATACGCAGTATTTT.

This rearrangement joins TRBV5-1 to TRBJ1-4; D is undetermined. From germline, CDR1 is SGHRS and CDR2 YFSETQ. The CDR3 loop spans 17 amino acids. The V end lost 0 bases, the J end lost 0 bases, and 12 bases lay between the germline ends. Here the CDR3 reads CASSLAGGGATNEKLFF. CDR3 bases: TGCGCCAGCAGCTTGGCTGGAGGAGGAGCAACTAATGAAAAACTGTTTTTT.

The chain links TRBV27 to TRBJ2-4; 9 bases map to TRBD2. The CDR3 totals 19 residues. Germline CDR1 reads MNHEY; CDR2 reads SMNVEV (reference sequence). V shed 4 bases and J 0 bases; nucleotides not matched to a gene: 13. The chain's CDR3 is CASSSYSPLRGGAKNIQYF. CDR3 coding DNA: TGTGCCAGCAGTTCGTATAGCCCGTTGCGGGGGGGAGCCAAAAACATTCAGTACTTC.

This clone was detected a few times. The chain recombines TRBV7-6 with TRBJ1-2, with D possibly matching TRBD1 (6 bases). Germline CDR1 is SGHVS and CDR2 is FNYEAQ. The CDR3 is made up of 14 amino acids. The germline V and J ends were trimmed by 5 bases and 4 bases, with 14 bases remaining between them. The CDR3 region is CASSPGGGLYGYTF. For the CDR3, the DNA is TGTGCCAGCAGCCCGGGGGGGGGCCTCTATGGCTACACCTTC.

V gene TRBV9 combines with J gene TRBJ1-5, with a weak D call TRBD1 (5 bases). Trimming cost V 4 bases and J 5 bases, with 10 bases left between them. The length of the CDR3 is 13 residues. The germline V gene encodes CDR1 SGDLS and CDR2 YYNGEE. CDR3 sequence (DNA): TGTGCCAGCAGCCCCTGGGGGGATCAGCCCCAGCATTTT. Translated, it gives CASSPWGDQPQHF.

This clone occurred once. The rearrangement joins TRBV7-6 to TRBJ2-1; 11 bases match TRBD2. V trimming: 1 base; J trimming: 10 bases; junction bases outside the gene matches: 6. The CDR3 contains 15 residues. Germline V gene sequence: CDR1 SGHVS, CDR2 FNYEAQ. The CDR3: CASSLDSGGVGEQFF. In DNA, the CDR3 is TGTGCCAGCAGCTTAGATAGCGGGGGGGTAGGAGAGCAGTTCTTC.